This T cell receptor (beta chain) was captured by sequencing in a study of cytomegalovirus exposure and HLA in healthy donors. General study findings and limits: Among TCR beta chains, those listed as cytomegalovirus-associated numbered over 150. According to a subsequent analysis, TCR clusters from the first cohort were inclined to appear together in the 110 or so validation repertoires.

As to this clone: As yet, its antigen is unknown.

Germline V gene lookup returns CDR1 SGHAT and CDR2 FQDESV (reference sequence). V shed 3 bases, J shed 5 bases, and the junction held 9 bases outside the gene matches. The CDR3 spans 16 residues. Sequencing was performed with immunoSEQ multiplex PCR; in TCRdb, only in-frame clones are kept and a portion is missing. This sample carries 150,000 to 200,000 clones, roughly 88% of them seen once, and the ten largest clones take 10% to 15%. The origin of this receptor is a woman younger than 45 in good health and CMV-seropositive. V gene TRBV11-1 combines with J gene TRBJ2-2; 7 bases line up with TRBD2. The sequencing input was PBMCs. The CDR3 nucleotides are TGTGCCAGCAGCTTTATGGCGGGAGTTACGACCGGGGAGCTGTTTTTT. Its protein product is CASSFMAGVTTGELFF.